A single sample gave rise to the 11 T cell receptor beta chains below, sequenced in a study of blood T cell repertoires in COVID-19. TCRdb's table, derived via immunoSEQ multiplex PCR, lists solely in-frame clones and lacks some. The table includes about 210,000 clones, 65% to 90% detected once. The specimen sequenced was peripheral blood. These receptors all stem from a man aged 50-59 years with COVID-19, enrolled during active disease.

The chain couples TRBV28 to TRBJ2-7; 8 nucleotides agree with TRBD2. V shed 3 bases and J 12 bases; nucleotides not matched to a gene: 7. From germline, CDR1 is MDHEN and CDR2 SYDVKM. CDR3 length equals 12 residues. This CDR3 is CASSFEGLAMYF. The CDR3 nucleotides read TGTGCCAGCAGTTTTGAAGGACTAGCAATGTACTTC.

Concerning this clone: Additional DNA sequences in this sample encode the identical CDR3. This rearrangement joins TRBV6-1 to TRBJ2-6, with D possibly matching TRBD1 (6 bases). Germline CDR1 reads MNHNS; CDR2 reads SASEGT. V shed 3 bases and J shed 0 bases, with 6 bases lying between them. The CDR3 totals 15 residues. The CDR3 here is CASSEDSSGANVLTF. In nucleotides, the CDR3 is TGTGCCAGCAGTGAGGACAGCTCTGGGGCCAACGTCCTGACTTTC.

The rearrangement uses TRBV7-6 and TRBJ2-3; 9 nucleotides match TRBD2. With V trimmed by 5 bases and J by 6 bases, 9 bases remained unmatched. The length of the CDR3 is 15 residues. The germline gives CDR1 SGHVS, CDR2 FNYEAQ. This chain's CDR3 is CASSRSGGQYDTQYF. CDR3 bases: TGTGCCAGCAGCCGGAGCGGGGGGCAGTATGATACGCAGTATTTT. Variable domain in full (rest from reference TRBV7-6 and TRBJ2-3): GAGVSQSPRYKVTKRGQDVALRCDPISGHVSLYWYRQALGQGPEFLTYFNYEAQQDKSGLPNDRFSAERPEGSISTLTIQRTEQRDSAMYRCASSRSGGQYDTQYFGPGTRLTVL.

DNA of the CDR3: TGTGCCAGCTCACCGGCTACAGGGGGACGCAATCAGCCCCAGCATTTT. Its translation: CASSPATGGRNQPQHF. The rearrangement joins TRBV18 to TRBJ1-5, with 8 bases aligning to TRBD1. The CDR3 sequence is 16 residues long. V gave up 3 bases and J gave up 2 bases; unmatched junction bases: 6. Germline CDR1 reads KGHSH; CDR2 reads LQKENI.

The chain uses TRBV28 and TRBJ2-7; the D is unclear. CDR3 length equals 14 residues. Germline CDR1 reads MDHEN; CDR2 reads SYDVKM. Trimming left V 3 bases short and J 0 bases short, with 9 bases between. CDR3 sequence: CASSFRVSSYEQYF. CDR3 coding DNA: TGTGCCAGCAGTTTCCGGGTAAGCTCCTACGAGCAGTACTTC.

V is TRBV18 and J is TRBJ2-5, with no clear D. Per germline, CDR1 KGHSH and CDR2 LQKENI. Between the trimmed V and J ends, which lost 4 bases and 1 base, there was a span of 7 bases. The CDR3 extends over 13 amino acids. The CDR3 loop is CASSLDIQETQYF. CDR3 in DNA: TGTGCCAGCTCACTTGACATCCAAGAGACCCAGTACTTC.

This chain connects TRBV6-5 to TRBJ1-3, with 10 bases matching TRBD1. V dropped 1 base and J dropped 4; count of bases not matched to a gene: 4. CDR1 is MNHEY, CDR2 SVGAGI, per germline. This CDR3 is built from 16 residues. CDR3 DNA sequence: TGTGCCAGCAGTTACTTTGGGACAGGGGCGGGAAACACCATATATTTT. Translating gives CASSYFGTGAGNTIYF.

The gene calls are TRBV7-3 and TRBJ2-5; 12 bases line up with TRBD2. The CDR3 extends over 14 amino acids. Germline assignment: CDR1 SGHTA and CDR2 FQGTGA. V dropped 5 bases and J dropped 5; count of bases not matched to a gene: 3. CDR3 in amino acids: CASSQTSGGETQYF. CDR3 in DNA: TGTGCCAGCAGCCAGACTAGCGGGGGCGAGACCCAGTACTTC.

The chain has TRBV6-5 and TRBJ2-7, with 9 bases lining up with TRBD1. V lost 6 bases and J lost 3; bases outside the gene matches: 9. Germline loops: CDR1 MNHEY, CDR2 SVGAGI. This CDR3 contains 15 residues. CDR3 nucleotide sequence: TGTGCCAGCAGCCCCCGGGACAGGGTGGACTACGAGCAGTACTTC. Encoded protein: CASSPRDRVDYEQYF.

This chain connects TRBV6-5 to TRBJ2-7, with D uncertain. CDR3 length: 15 amino acids. Germline V gives CDR1 MNHEY, CDR2 SVGAGI. With 1 base removed from V and 5 bases from J, the gap between germline ends came to 15 bases. The CDR3: CASSYLGPAANEQYF. Here the CDR3 DNA reads TGTGCCAGCAGTTACTTGGGCCCGGCCGCCAACGAGCAGTACTTC.

This clone has more than one count but fewer than ten. J is TRBJ2-5 and V is TRBV18; TRBD1 matches at 10 bases. Germline V lookup: CDR1 KGHSH, CDR2 LQKENI. Trimming cost V 5 bases and J 5 bases; bases outside gene matches: 5. The CDR3 is made up of 14 amino acids. This CDR3 is CASSMTGGGETQYF. The DNA of the CDR3 is TGTGCCAGCTCAATGACAGGGGGCGGTGAGACCCAGTACTTC.